This is a list of T cell receptor beta chains from one sample in a study of CD8 T cells in Susac syndrome. TCRdb reanalysed the immunoSEQ multiplex PCR reads using MiXCR and keeps one entry per CDR3 protein. The table records about 200,000 distinct CDR3 sequences, 90% to 95% of them present only once. The specimen was CD8+ T cells from PBMCs. The receptors shown here come from a human donor with multiple sclerosis. CDR3s include the opening cysteine and the closing phenylalanine or tryptophan. A D gene is named only where the DNA matches it firmly. Clone size is shown for a subset of rows, as once, few, many or a class of expanded clone.

clone_size: .; v_call: TRBV7-9; d_call: .; j_call: TRBJ2-6; cdr3_aa: CASSLRGMGGSGANVLTF; cdr3_nt: TGTGCCAGCAGCTTACGGGGGATGGGAGGCTCTGGGGCCAACGTCCTGACTTTC
clone_size: .; v_call: TRBV14; d_call: .; j_call: TRBJ2-5; cdr3_aa: CASSQFSLNSETQYF; cdr3_nt: TGTGCCAGCAGCCAATTCTCTCTCAATTCAGAGACCCAGTACTTC
clone_size: .; v_call: TRBV12-5; d_call: TRBD2; j_call: TRBJ2-1; cdr3_aa: CASGLVLLTTSRYNEQFF; cdr3_nt: TGTGCTAGTGGTTTGGTACTGCTGACGACTAGCCGCTACAATGAGCAGTTCTTC
clone_size: .; v_call: TRBV18; d_call: .; j_call: TRBJ1-1; cdr3_aa: CASSLDWDTEAFF; cdr3_nt: TGTGCCAGCTCATTAGATTGGGACACTGAAGCTTTCTTT
clone_size: once; v_call: TRBV20-1; d_call: TRBD1; j_call: TRBJ2-1; cdr3_aa: CSAQGARYNEQFF; cdr3_nt: TGCAGTGCCCAGGGGGCGAGGTACAATGAGCAGTTCTTC
clone_size: .; v_call: TRBV21-1; d_call: .; j_call: TRBJ2-3; cdr3_aa: CASSTLRRLDPTDTQYF; cdr3_nt: TGTGCCAGCAGCACCCTCAGGCGCTTGGACCCCACAGATACGCAGTATTTT
clone_size: .; v_call: TRBV20-1; d_call: .; j_call: TRBJ2-1; cdr3_aa: CSALALNEQFF; cdr3_nt: TGCAGTGCCCTAGCACTAAATGAGCAGTTCTTC
clone_size: .; v_call: TRBV5-6; d_call: .; j_call: TRBJ1-1; cdr3_aa: CASSWGGIGTEAFF; cdr3_nt: TGTGCCAGCAGCTGGGGGGGAATCGGCACTGAAGCTTTCTTT
clone_size: .; v_call: TRBV13; d_call: .; j_call: TRBJ2-5; cdr3_aa: CASSPVGETQYF; cdr3_nt: TGTGCCAGCAGCCCCGTTGGAGAGACCCAGTACTTC
clone_size: .; v_call: TRBV3-1; d_call: TRBD1; j_call: TRBJ2-7; cdr3_aa: CASSQEGWTGANEQYF; cdr3_nt: TGTGCCAGCAGCCAAGAGGGCTGGACAGGGGCTAACGAGCAGTACTTC
clone_size: .; v_call: TRBV7-9; d_call: TRBD2; j_call: TRBJ2-3; cdr3_aa: CASSLPTSGPSTDTQYF; cdr3_nt: TGTGCCAGCAGCTTACCTACTAGCGGGCCTAGCACAGATACGCAGTATTTT
clone_size: .; v_call: TRBV19; d_call: .; j_call: TRBJ1-5; cdr3_aa: CATGARSNQPQHF; cdr3_nt: TGTGCCACCGGGGCCAGGAGCAATCAGCCCCAGCATTTT
clone_size: .; v_call: TRBV30; d_call: TRBD1; j_call: TRBJ2-1; cdr3_aa: CAWRTGVVDEQFF; cdr3_nt: TGTGCCTGGAGGACAGGGGTTGTTGATGAGCAGTTCTTC
clone_size: .; v_call: TRBV7-9; d_call: TRBD1; j_call: TRBJ1-2; cdr3_aa: CASSLQDRGQGYTF; cdr3_nt: TGTGCCAGCAGCTTACAGGACAGGGGTCAGGGCTACACCTTC
clone_size: .; v_call: TRBV28; d_call: .; j_call: TRBJ2-1; cdr3_aa: CASSIPRGATYNEQFF; cdr3_nt: TGTGCCAGCAGTATCCCCCGGGGGGCTACCTACAATGAGCAGTTCTTC
clone_size: .; v_call: TRBV12-3/TRBV12-4; d_call: .; j_call: TRBJ1-2; cdr3_aa: CASSLGNGGYTF; cdr3_nt: TGTGCCAGCAGTCTCGGCAATGGGGGCTACACCTTC
clone_size: .; v_call: TRBV2; d_call: .; j_call: TRBJ1-1; cdr3_aa: CASRESGLTPEAFF; cdr3_nt: TGTGCCAGCAGGGAGTCAGGCCTGACCCCTGAAGCTTTCTTT
clone_size: .; v_call: TRBV15; d_call: .; j_call: TRBJ1-2; cdr3_aa: CATSRDMGTLTNYGYTF; cdr3_nt: TGTGCCACCAGCAGAGATATGGGCACCCTGACTAACTATGGCTACACCTTC
clone_size: .; v_call: TRBV5-1; d_call: .; j_call: TRBJ1-2; cdr3_aa: CASSHEGYGYTF; cdr3_nt: TGCGCCAGCAGCCACGAAGGGTACGGCTACACCTTC
clone_size: .; v_call: TRBV27; d_call: TRBD1; j_call: TRBJ1-2; cdr3_aa: CASSLSYWTGVGGYTF; cdr3_nt: TGTGCCAGCAGTTTATCGTATTGGACAGGGGTGGGCGGCTACACCTTC
clone_size: .; v_call: TRBV4-3; d_call: .; j_call: TRBJ2-3; cdr3_aa: CASSQDGVRVGGDTQYF; cdr3_nt: TGCGCCAGCAGCCAAGATGGCGTGAGGGTTGGTGGAGATACGCAGTATTTT
clone_size: .; v_call: TRBV27; d_call: TRBD2; j_call: TRBJ2-3; cdr3_aa: CASQREVSTDTQYF; cdr3_nt: TGTGCCAGCCAGCGGGAGGTGAGCACAGATACGCAGTATTTT
clone_size: .; v_call: TRBV19; d_call: .; j_call: TRBJ1-2; cdr3_aa: CASSIAPSSYGYTF; cdr3_nt: TGTGCCAGTAGTATAGCTCCCAGCAGCTATGGCTACACCTTC
clone_size: .; v_call: TRBV27; d_call: .; j_call: TRBJ2-7; cdr3_aa: CASSFTRGEQYF; cdr3_nt: TGTGCCAGTAGTTTTACCAGAGGGGAGCAGTACTTC
clone_size: .; v_call: TRBV29-1; d_call: TRBD1; j_call: TRBJ1-2; cdr3_aa: CSVDEERGRFYGYTF; cdr3_nt: TGCAGCGTTGATGAGGAAAGGGGGCGATTTTATGGCTACACCTTC
clone_size: .; v_call: TRBV4-3; d_call: .; j_call: TRBJ2-1; cdr3_aa: CASSQDEGNEQFF; cdr3_nt: TGCGCCAGCAGCCAAGATGAGGGGAATGAGCAGTTCTTC
clone_size: .; v_call: TRBV23-1; d_call: TRBD1; j_call: TRBJ2-1; cdr3_aa: CASSPPGQGRSEQFF; cdr3_nt: TGCGCCAGCAGTCCCCCGGGACAGGGGAGAAGTGAGCAGTTCTTC
clone_size: .; v_call: TRBV29-1; d_call: .; j_call: TRBJ2-7; cdr3_aa: CSVRTPSGLYSYEQYF; cdr3_nt: TGCAGCGTTCGCACTCCTTCAGGGCTATACTCCTACGAGCAGTACTTC
clone_size: .; v_call: TRBV7-6; d_call: .; j_call: TRBJ1-1; cdr3_aa: CASSSRQQNTEAFF; cdr3_nt: TGTGCCAGCAGCTCCCGACAGCAGAACACTGAAGCTTTCTTT
clone_size: .; v_call: TRBV11-3; d_call: .; j_call: TRBJ2-7; cdr3_aa: CASSLDLREQYF; cdr3_nt: TGTGCCAGCAGCTTAGATCTGCGCGAGCAGTACTTC
clone_size: .; v_call: TRBV19; d_call: .; j_call: TRBJ2-2; cdr3_aa: CASSTTSTGELFF; cdr3_nt: TGTGCCAGTAGTACTACTAGTACCGGGGAGCTGTTTTTT
clone_size: .; v_call: TRBV29-1; d_call: TRBD2; j_call: TRBJ2-7; cdr3_aa: CSVSGGGAYYEQYF; cdr3_nt: TGCAGCGTTTCGGGGGGGGGCGCTTACTACGAGCAGTACTTC
clone_size: .; v_call: TRBV20-1; d_call: TRBD1; j_call: TRBJ2-7; cdr3_aa: CSARDRAFYEQYF; cdr3_nt: TGCAGTGCTAGGGACAGGGCCTTCTACGAGCAGTACTTC
clone_size: .; v_call: TRBV27; d_call: .; j_call: TRBJ2-7; cdr3_aa: CASSSQDSYEQYF; cdr3_nt: TGTGCCAGCAGTTCCCAGGACTCTTACGAGCAGTACTTC
clone_size: .; v_call: TRBV20-1; d_call: .; j_call: TRBJ2-1; cdr3_aa: CSARGHRARYNEQFF; cdr3_nt: TGCAGTGCTAGAGGCCACAGGGCTCGTTACAATGAGCAGTTCTTC
clone_size: .; v_call: TRBV4-1; d_call: .; j_call: TRBJ2-1; cdr3_aa: CASSRVPANYNEQFF; cdr3_nt: TGCGCCAGCAGCCGAGTGCCCGCCAACTACAATGAGCAGTTCTTC
clone_size: .; v_call: TRBV30; d_call: .; j_call: TRBJ1-2; cdr3_aa: CAWSVIPQGLYYGYTF; cdr3_nt: TGTGCCTGGAGTGTAATTCCCCAGGGTTTATACTATGGCTACACCTTC
clone_size: .; v_call: TRBV5-1; d_call: TRBD1; j_call: TRBJ2-1; cdr3_aa: CASQRQGYNEQFF; cdr3_nt: TGCGCCAGCCAGCGACAGGGGTACAATGAGCAGTTCTTC
clone_size: .; v_call: TRBV7-2; d_call: .; j_call: TRBJ2-3; cdr3_aa: CASSLRGRDPDTQYF; cdr3_nt: TGTGCCAGCAGCTTAAGAGGCCGGGACCCGGATACGCAGTATTTT
clone_size: .; v_call: TRBV25-1; d_call: .; j_call: TRBJ2-7; cdr3_aa: CASSETGEQYF; cdr3_nt: TGTGCCAGCAGTGAAACAGGCGAGCAGTACTTC
clone_size: .; v_call: TRBV24-1; d_call: .; j_call: TRBJ2-7; cdr3_aa: CATSDRSGDEQYF; cdr3_nt: TGTGCCACCAGTGACCGATCAGGGGACGAGCAGTACTTC
clone_size: .; v_call: TRBV30; d_call: .; j_call: TRBJ1-2; cdr3_aa: CAWSGAETDGYTF; cdr3_nt: TGTGCCTGGAGTGGGGCAGAGACGGATGGCTACACCTTC
clone_size: .; v_call: TRBV9; d_call: .; j_call: TRBJ1-2; cdr3_aa: CASRTNYGYTF; cdr3_nt: TGTGCCAGTAGGACTAACTATGGCTACACCTTC
clone_size: once; v_call: TRBV29-1; d_call: .; j_call: TRBJ1-2; cdr3_aa: CSVEGQGDKGYTF; cdr3_nt: TGCAGCGTTGAAGGGCAGGGAGACAAGGGCTACACCTTC